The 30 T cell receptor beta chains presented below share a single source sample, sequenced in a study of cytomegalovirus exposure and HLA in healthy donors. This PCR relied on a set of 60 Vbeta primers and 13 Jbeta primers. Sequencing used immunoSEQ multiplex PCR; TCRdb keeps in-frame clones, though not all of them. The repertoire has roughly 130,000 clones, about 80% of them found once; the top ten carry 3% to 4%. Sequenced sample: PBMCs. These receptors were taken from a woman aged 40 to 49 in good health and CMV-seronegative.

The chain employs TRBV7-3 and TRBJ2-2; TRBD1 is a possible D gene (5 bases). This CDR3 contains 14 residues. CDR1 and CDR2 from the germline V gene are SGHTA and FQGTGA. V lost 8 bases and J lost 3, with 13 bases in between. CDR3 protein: CASGLGPYTGELFF. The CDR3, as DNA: TGTGCCAGCGGGTTGGGGCCATACACCGGGGAGCTGTTTTTT.

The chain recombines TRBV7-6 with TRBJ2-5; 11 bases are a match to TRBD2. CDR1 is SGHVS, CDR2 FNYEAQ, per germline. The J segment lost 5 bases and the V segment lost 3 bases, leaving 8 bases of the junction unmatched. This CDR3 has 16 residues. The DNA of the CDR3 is TGTGCCAGCAGCTTCGCAGAACTAGCGGGAGTTGAGACCCAGTACTTC. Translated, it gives CASSFAELAGVETQYF.

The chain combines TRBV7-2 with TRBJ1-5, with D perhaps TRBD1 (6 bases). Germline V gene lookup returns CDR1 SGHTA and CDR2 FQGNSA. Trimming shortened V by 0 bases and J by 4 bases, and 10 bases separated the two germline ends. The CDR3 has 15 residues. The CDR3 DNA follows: TGTGCCAGCAGCTTAGCAGGGACACGTAATCAGCCCCAGCATTTT. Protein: CASSLAGTRNQPQHF.

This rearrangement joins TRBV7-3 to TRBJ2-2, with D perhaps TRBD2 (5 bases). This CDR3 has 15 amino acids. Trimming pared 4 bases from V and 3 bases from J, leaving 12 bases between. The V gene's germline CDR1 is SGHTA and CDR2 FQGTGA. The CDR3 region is CASSSTGDDTGELFF. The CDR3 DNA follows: TGTGCCAGCAGCTCCACCGGGGATGACACCGGGGAGCTGTTTTTT.

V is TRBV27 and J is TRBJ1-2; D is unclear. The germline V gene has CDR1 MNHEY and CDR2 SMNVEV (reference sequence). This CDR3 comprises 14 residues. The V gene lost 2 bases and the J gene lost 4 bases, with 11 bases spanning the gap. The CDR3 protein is CASSLARESYGYTF. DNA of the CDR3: TGTGCCAGCAGTTTAGCACGCGAGTCCTATGGCTACACCTTC.

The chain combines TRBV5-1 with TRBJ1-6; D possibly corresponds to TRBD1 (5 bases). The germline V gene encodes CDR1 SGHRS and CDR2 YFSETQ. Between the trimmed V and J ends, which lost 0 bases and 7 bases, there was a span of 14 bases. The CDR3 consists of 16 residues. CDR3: CASSLEAGVGNSPLHF. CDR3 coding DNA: TGCGCCAGCAGCTTGGAGGCGGGGGTCGGGAATTCACCCCTCCACTTT.

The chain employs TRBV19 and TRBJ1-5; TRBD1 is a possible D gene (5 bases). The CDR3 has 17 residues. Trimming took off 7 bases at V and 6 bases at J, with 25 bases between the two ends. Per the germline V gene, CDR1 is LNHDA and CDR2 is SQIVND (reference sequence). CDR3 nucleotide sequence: TGTGCCAGTACCGCTCGGGGTGGGGGGTTTATCGGTCAGCCCCAGCATTTT. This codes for CASTARGGGFIGQPQHF.

The CDR3 nucleotides read TGTGCTAGTGGTTTGGGCCAGGGGTATCAGCCCCAGCATTTT. This sequence encodes CASGLGQGYQPQHF. This chain uses TRBV12-5 with TRBJ1-5; D is possibly TRBD1 (6 bases). Per germline, CDR1 LGHNT and CDR2 FRNRAP. Trimming removed 1 base at V and 5 bases at J, with 9 bases between. The length of the CDR3 is 14 residues.

This CDR3 reads CASSQGVSGTGELFF. The DNA for the CDR3 is TGCGCCAGCAGCCAAGGGGTGAGCGGGACCGGGGAGCTGTTTTTT. The rearrangement joins TRBV4-1 to TRBJ2-2; a possible D gene is TRBD2 (6 bases). Germline CDR1 and CDR2: MGHRA and YSYEKL. The CDR3 length is 15 residues. Trimming pared 1 base from V and 5 bases from J, leaving 11 bases between.

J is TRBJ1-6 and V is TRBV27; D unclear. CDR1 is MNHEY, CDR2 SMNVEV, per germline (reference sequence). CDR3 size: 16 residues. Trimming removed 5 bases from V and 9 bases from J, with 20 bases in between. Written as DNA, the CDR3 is TGTGCCAGCAGTGGAGGGATTCCATTCTCGGGTTCACCCCTCCACTTT. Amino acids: CASSGGIPFSGSPLHF.

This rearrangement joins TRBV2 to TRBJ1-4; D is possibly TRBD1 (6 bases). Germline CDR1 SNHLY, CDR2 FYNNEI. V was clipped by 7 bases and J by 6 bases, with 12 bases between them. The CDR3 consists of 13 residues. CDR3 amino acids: CASNDRTYEKLFF. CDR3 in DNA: TGTGCCAGCAACGACAGGACGTATGAAAAACTGTTTTTT.

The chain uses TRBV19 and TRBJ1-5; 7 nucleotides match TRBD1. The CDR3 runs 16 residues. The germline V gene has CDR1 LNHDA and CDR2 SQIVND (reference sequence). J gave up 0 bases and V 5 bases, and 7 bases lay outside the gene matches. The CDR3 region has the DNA TGTGCCAGTAGTCAACAGGGGTGGTATAGCAATCAGCCCCAGCATTTT. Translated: CASSQQGWYSNQPQHF.

The CDR3 loop reads CAISRESGNTIYF. Written as DNA, the CDR3 is TGTGCCATCAGCAGGGAATCTGGAAACACCATATATTTT. V usage is TRBV10-3 and J usage is TRBJ1-3; a weak D match, TRBD1 (5 bases). The CDR3 totals 13 residues. Per the germline V gene, CDR1 is ENHRY and CDR2 is SYGVKD. Deletions cut 6 bases from V and 1 base from J, with 7 bases between.

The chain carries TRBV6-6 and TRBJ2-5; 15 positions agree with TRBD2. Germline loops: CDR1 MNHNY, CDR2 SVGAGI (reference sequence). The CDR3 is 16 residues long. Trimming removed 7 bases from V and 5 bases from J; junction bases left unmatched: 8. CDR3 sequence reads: CASNGLAGGGGETQYF. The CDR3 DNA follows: TGTGCCAGCAATGGACTAGCGGGAGGGGGTGGGGAGACCCAGTACTTC.

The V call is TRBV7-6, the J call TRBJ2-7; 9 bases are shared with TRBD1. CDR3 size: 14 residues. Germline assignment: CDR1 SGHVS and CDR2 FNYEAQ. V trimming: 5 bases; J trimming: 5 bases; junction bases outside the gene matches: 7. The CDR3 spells CASSAWTGDDEQYF. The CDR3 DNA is TGTGCCAGCAGCGCATGGACAGGGGACGACGAGCAGTACTTC.

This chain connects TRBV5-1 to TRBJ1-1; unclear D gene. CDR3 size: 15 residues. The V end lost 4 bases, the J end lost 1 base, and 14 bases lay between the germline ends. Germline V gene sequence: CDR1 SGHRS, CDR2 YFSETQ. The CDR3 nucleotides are TGCGCCAGCAGCCTGGGTTCGGGATGGAACACTGAAGCTTTCTTT. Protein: CASSLGSGWNTEAFF.

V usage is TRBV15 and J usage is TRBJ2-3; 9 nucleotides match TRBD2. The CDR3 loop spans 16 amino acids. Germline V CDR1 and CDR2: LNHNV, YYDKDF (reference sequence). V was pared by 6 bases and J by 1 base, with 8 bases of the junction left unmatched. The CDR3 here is CATSPSGDPGTDTQYF. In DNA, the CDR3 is TGTGCCACCAGTCCTAGCGGGGACCCCGGCACAGATACGCAGTATTTT. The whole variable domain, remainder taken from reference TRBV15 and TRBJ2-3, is DAMVIQNPRYQVTQFGKPVTLSCSQTLNHNVMYWYQQKSSQAPKLLFHYYDKDFNNEADTPDNFQSRRPNTSFCFLDIRSPGLGDTAMYLCATSPSGDPGTDTQYFGPGTRLTVL.

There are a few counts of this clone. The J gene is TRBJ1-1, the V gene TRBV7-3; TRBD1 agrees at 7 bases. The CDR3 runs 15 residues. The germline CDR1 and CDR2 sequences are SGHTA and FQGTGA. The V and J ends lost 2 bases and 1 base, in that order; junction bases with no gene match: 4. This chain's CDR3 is CASSLSGTANTEAFF. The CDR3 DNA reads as TGTGCCAGCAGCTTATCAGGGACAGCGAACACTGAAGCTTTCTTT.

The CDR3 loop is CASSPHPQVNYGYTF. As DNA, the CDR3 is TGTGCCAGCAGCCCCCACCCACAGGTTAACTATGGCTACACCTTC. The genes are TRBV5-6 and TRBJ1-2; tentatively, D is TRBD1 (5 bases). The CDR3 is 15 amino acids. The V end lost 4 bases, the J end lost 1 base, and 14 bases lay between the germline ends. The germline V gene has CDR1 SGHDT and CDR2 YYEEEE.

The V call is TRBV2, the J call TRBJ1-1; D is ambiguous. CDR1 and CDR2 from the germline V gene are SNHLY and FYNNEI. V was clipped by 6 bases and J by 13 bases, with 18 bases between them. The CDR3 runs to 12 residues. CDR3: CASSNVVPRVFF. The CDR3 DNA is TGTGCCAGCAGCAACGTAGTCCCGAGGGTTTTCTTT.

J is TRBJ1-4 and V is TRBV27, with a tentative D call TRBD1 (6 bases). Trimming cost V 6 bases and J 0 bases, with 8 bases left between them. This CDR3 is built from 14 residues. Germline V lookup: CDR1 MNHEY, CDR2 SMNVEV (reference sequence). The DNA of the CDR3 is TGTGCCAGCAGGGACAGTGCAACTAATGAAAAACTGTTTTTT. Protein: CASRDSATNEKLFF.

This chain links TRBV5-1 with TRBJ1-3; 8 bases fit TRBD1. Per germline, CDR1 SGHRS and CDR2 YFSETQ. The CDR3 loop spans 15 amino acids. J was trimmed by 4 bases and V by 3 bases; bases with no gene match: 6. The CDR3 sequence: CASSWGTGRGNTIYF. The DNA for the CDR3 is TGCGCCAGCAGCTGGGGGACAGGCAGAGGAAACACCATATATTTT.

In DNA, the CDR3 is TGCGCCAGCAGCCAAGCCTCGACAGCAACCTTCCAAGAGACCCAGTACTTC. Translating gives CASSQASTATFQETQYF. The gene calls are TRBV4-3 and TRBJ2-5; weak D call: TRBD1 (5 bases). Per germline, CDR1 LGHNA and CDR2 YSLEER. The CDR3 covers 17 residues. V lost 1 base and J 1 base, leaving 16 bases between the germline ends.

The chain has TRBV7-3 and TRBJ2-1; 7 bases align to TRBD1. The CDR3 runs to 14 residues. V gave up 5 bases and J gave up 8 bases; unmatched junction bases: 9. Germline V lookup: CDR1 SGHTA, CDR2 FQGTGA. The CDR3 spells CASSNTGVGDEQFF. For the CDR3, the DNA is TGTGCCAGCAGCAACACAGGGGTAGGCGATGAGCAGTTCTTC.

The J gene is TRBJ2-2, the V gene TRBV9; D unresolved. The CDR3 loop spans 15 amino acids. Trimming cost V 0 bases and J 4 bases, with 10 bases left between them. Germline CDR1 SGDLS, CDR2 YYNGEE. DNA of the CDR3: TGTGCCAGCAGCGTAGGACGGAGCCCCACCGGGGAGCTGTTTTTT. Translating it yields CASSVGRSPTGELFF.

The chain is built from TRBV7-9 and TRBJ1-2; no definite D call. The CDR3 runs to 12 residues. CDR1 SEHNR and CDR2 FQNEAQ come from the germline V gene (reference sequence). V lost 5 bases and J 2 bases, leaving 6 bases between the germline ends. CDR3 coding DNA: TGTGCCAGCAGCGCAGTCAACTATGGCTACACCTTC. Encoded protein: CASSAVNYGYTF.

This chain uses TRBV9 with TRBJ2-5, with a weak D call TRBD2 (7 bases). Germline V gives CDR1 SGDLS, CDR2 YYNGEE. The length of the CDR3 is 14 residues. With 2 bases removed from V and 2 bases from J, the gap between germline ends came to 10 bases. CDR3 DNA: TGTGCCAGCAGCGTTGAGGGGGGGCAAGAGACCCAGTACTTC. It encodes CASSVEGGQETQYF.

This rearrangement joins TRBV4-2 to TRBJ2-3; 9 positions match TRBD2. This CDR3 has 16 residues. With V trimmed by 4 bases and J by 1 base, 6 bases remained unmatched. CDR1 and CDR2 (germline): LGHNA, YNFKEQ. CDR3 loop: CASSRTIAGGTDTQYF. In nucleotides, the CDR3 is TGTGCCAGCAGCCGGACTATAGCGGGGGGCACAGATACGCAGTATTTT.

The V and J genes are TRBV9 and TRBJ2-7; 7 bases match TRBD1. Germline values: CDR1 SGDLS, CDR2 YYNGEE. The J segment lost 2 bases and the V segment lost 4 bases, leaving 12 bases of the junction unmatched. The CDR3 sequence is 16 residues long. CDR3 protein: CASSPRGRQGTYEQYF. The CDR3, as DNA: TGTGCCAGCAGCCCCAGGGGCAGACAGGGTACCTACGAGCAGTACTTC.

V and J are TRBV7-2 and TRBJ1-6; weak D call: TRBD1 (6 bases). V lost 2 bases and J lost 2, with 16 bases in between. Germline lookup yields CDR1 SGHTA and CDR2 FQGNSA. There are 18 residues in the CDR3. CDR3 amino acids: CASSLQGNGGPYNSPLHF. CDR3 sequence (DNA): TGTGCCAGCAGCTTACAGGGAAACGGGGGGCCCTATAATTCACCCCTCCACTTT.